These 27 T cell receptor beta chains originate from one sample sequenced in a study of OX40 agonist ivuxolimab in advanced cancers. Clones were sequenced by immunoSEQ multiplex PCR, and TCRdb holds only the in-frame ones, with some missing. The sample records 60,000 to 75,000 clones, roughly nine tenths being singletons. This material consisted of CD4+ or CD8+ T cells sorted from blood, taken in a trial of the OX40 agonist ivuxolimab. These receptor sequences come from an adult with an advanced solid tumor such as melanoma, head and neck, liver or kidney cancer.

The J gene is TRBJ2-7, the V gene TRBV2; 7 bases align to TRBD1. The CDR3 loop spans 13 amino acids. V lost 4 bases, J lost 7 bases, and 7 bases stayed unmatched. CDR1 and CDR2 from the germline V gene are SNHLY and FYNNEI. The CDR3 region is CASSVRGGGEQYF. The CDR3 DNA is TGTGCCAGCAGTGTGCGAGGGGGCGGAGAGCAGTACTTC.

The rearrangement uses TRBV29-1 and TRBJ2-7, with unresolved D. V was trimmed by 5 bases and J by 6 bases, leaving 17 bases between them. Germline CDR1 is SQVTM and CDR2 is ANQGSEA. The CDR3 extends over 13 amino acids. CDR3 sequence (DNA): TGCAGCGTTAGTCCATTTTCGGAGATCGAGCAGTACTTC. Its translation is CSVSPFSEIEQYF.

The sample holds one count of this clone. The rearrangement joins TRBV11-2 to TRBJ2-3, with D maybe TRBD2 (6 bases). V was pared by 3 bases and J by 8 bases, with 18 bases between. From germline, CDR1 is SGHAT and CDR2 FQNNGV. This CDR3 has 15 residues. The CDR3 protein is CASSFLPTSQGTQYF. CDR3 nucleotide sequence: TGTGCCAGCAGCTTCCTCCCAACTAGCCAGGGTACGCAGTATTTT. The full variable domain, in which reference TRBV11-2 and TRBJ2-3 provide the parts outside the CDR3, is EAGVAQSPRYKIIEKRQSVAFWCNPISGHATLYWYQQILGQGPKLLIQFQNNGVVDDSQLPKDRFSAERLKGVDSTLKIQPAKLEDSAVYLCASSFLPTSQGTQYFGPGTRLTVL.

In this sample, this clone turned up once. This rearrangement joins TRBV5-1 to TRBJ2-7, with D possibly being TRBD1 (5 bases). V lost 0 bases and J 3 bases, leaving 10 bases between the germline ends. From germline, CDR1 is SGHRS and CDR2 YFSETQ. The CDR3 is made up of 14 amino acids. The CDR3 DNA follows: TGCGCCAGCAGCTTGGAGGCAGGGTACTACGAGCAGTACTTC. Translating gives CASSLEAGYYEQYF.

The rearrangement joins TRBV6-1 to TRBJ1-2; no reliable D call. CDR3 size: 14 residues. Germline assignment: CDR1 MNHNS and CDR2 SASEGT. V gave up 10 bases and J gave up 2 bases, with 17 bases separating them. The DNA for the CDR3 is TGTGCCACAGCCGAGTCCGGGAGGAACTATGGCTACACCTTC. Encoded protein: CATAESGRNYGYTF.

The chain recombines TRBV4-2 with TRBJ2-7; maybe TRBD1 (5 bases). The CDR3 is 15 residues long. Germline V gene lookup returns CDR1 LGHNA and CDR2 YNFKEQ. The V and J ends lost 4 bases and 0 bases respectively, with 13 bases between them. The CDR3 DNA is TGTGCCAGCAGCCCCACGACAGCCGCCTCCTACGAGCAGTACTTC. Protein sequence: CASSPTTAASYEQYF.

The V and J genes are TRBV9 and TRBJ1-1, with D unclear. The ends were cut back, 0 bases at V and 7 bases at J, with 7 bases in the middle. Germline assignment: CDR1 SGDLS and CDR2 YYNGEE. This CDR3 contains 12 residues. This chain's CDR3 is CASSVVAGEAFF. The CDR3 DNA reads as TGTGCCAGCAGCGTAGTGGCGGGTGAAGCTTTCTTT.

V usage is TRBV6-6 and J usage is TRBJ2-3; 8 positions agree with TRBD2. V lost 6 bases and J lost 1; bases outside the gene matches: 6. The CDR3 length is 15 residues. The germline V gene encodes CDR1 MNHNY and CDR2 SVGAGI (reference sequence). CDR3 sequence: CASSSGGAGTDTQYF. DNA for the CDR3: TGTGCCAGCAGCTCCGGGGGGGCGGGCACAGATACGCAGTATTTT.

J is TRBJ2-5 and V is TRBV10-3, with D perhaps TRBD1 (7 bases). Trimming shortened V by 8 bases and J by 5 bases, and 12 bases separated the two germline ends. The germline CDR1 and CDR2 sequences are ENHRY and SYGVKD. The CDR3 is 12 residues long. DNA of the CDR3: TGTGCCATCGGAGGGGGCCGGGAGACCCAGTACTTC. Amino acid sequence: CAIGGGRETQYF.

There are a few counts of this clone. The V gene is TRBV30, the J gene TRBJ1-4, with 8 bases matching TRBD1. CDR1 and CDR2 from the germline V gene are GTSNPN and SVGIG (reference sequence). The CDR3 runs 14 residues. V shed 1 base, J shed 8 bases, and the junction held 6 bases outside the gene matches. The chain's CDR3 is CAWSAGQGGEKLFF. The DNA for the CDR3 is TGTGCCTGGAGTGCTGGACAGGGAGGGGAAAAACTGTTTTTT.

There are a few counts of this clone. The identical CDR3 is also encoded by other nucleotide sequences in the sample. The rearrangement links TRBV7-6 to TRBJ1-1; the match to TRBD1 covers 7 bases. The junction had 4 bases not matched to a gene; V was cut back by 5 bases and J by 1 base. This CDR3 has 14 amino acids. Germline CDR1 reads SGHVS; CDR2 reads FNYEAQ. The CDR3 spells CASSPRTGNTEAFF. The CDR3 region has the DNA TGTGCCAGCAGCCCAAGGACAGGGAACACTGAAGCTTTCTTT. Together with reference TRBV7-6 and TRBJ1-1, the CDR3 gives the full variable domain: GAGVSQSPRYKVTKRGQDVALRCDPISGHVSLYWYRQALGQGPEFLTYFNYEAQQDKSGLPNDRFSAERPEGSISTLTIQRTEQRDSAMYRCASSPRTGNTEAFFGQGTRLTVV.

A single count supports this clone. This chain links TRBV9 with TRBJ2-3; the match to TRBD2 covers 10 bases. This CDR3 has 16 amino acids. Trimming removed 3 bases from V and 1 base from J; junction bases left unmatched: 5. The germline gives CDR1 SGDLS, CDR2 YYNGEE. CDR3 DNA sequence: TGTGCCAGCAGCGGGCGGACTAGCGGCCGCACAGATACGCAGTATTTT. Its protein product is CASSGRTSGRTDTQYF.

The chain employs TRBV6-5 and TRBJ1-1; D is possibly TRBD1 (5 bases). Germline CDR1 reads MNHEY; CDR2 reads SVGAGI. Trimming stripped 8 bases from V and 4 bases from J, with 8 bases between. This CDR3 region has 11 residues. The CDR3 bases are TGTGCCAGCCAGGGTCTCACTGAAGCTTTCTTT. Translation gives CASQGLTEAFF.

This clone has just one count. The chain couples TRBV4-1 to TRBJ1-2; no clear D gene. The ends were cut back, 1 base at V and 5 bases at J, with 8 bases in the middle. The CDR3 is 13 amino acids. Germline CDR1 reads MGHRA; CDR2 reads YSYEKL. CDR3 nucleotides: TGCGCCAGCAGCCAAGGAACCTTGTATGGCTACACCTTC. Residues: CASSQGTLYGYTF.

V usage is TRBV2 and J usage is TRBJ2-3; D remains unclear. The CDR3 sequence is 13 residues long. The V and J ends lost 6 bases and 3 bases respectively, with 10 bases between them. The germline gives CDR1 SNHLY, CDR2 FYNNEI. CDR3 DNA sequence: TGTGCCAGCAGACTACAGCGTACAGATACGCAGTATTTT. It codes for CASRLQRTDTQYF.

The chain carries TRBV10-3 and TRBJ2-2; 7 bases line up with TRBD2. This CDR3 is built from 15 residues. Germline V gives CDR1 ENHRY, CDR2 SYGVKD. Losses at the gene ends were 8 bases for V and 7 bases for J; bases not matched to a gene: 13. CDR3 DNA sequence: TGTGCCATCGGGACCGGGACTACCGGTGGCGGGGAGCTGTTTTTT. Amino acids: CAIGTGTTGGGELFF.

The chain employs TRBV10-3 and TRBJ2-1; D perhaps matches TRBD2 (6 bases). The CDR3 has 12 residues. The V gene lost 5 bases and the J gene lost 7 bases, with 9 bases spanning the gap. Germline V lookup: CDR1 ENHRY, CDR2 SYGVKD. The CDR3: CAISLASNEQFF. The DNA of the CDR3 is TGTGCCATCAGTCTAGCGTCGAATGAGCAGTTCTTC.

This chain uses TRBV11-2 with TRBJ1-5; D is uncertain. The CDR3 has 15 residues. V gave up 1 base and J gave up 3 bases, with 10 bases separating them. CDR1 and CDR2 (germline): SGHAT, FQNNGV. The CDR3 bases are TGTGCCAGCAGCTTAGCAGCTGCATACAATCAGCCCCAGCATTTT. Translation: CASSLAAAYNQPQHF.

V and J are TRBV29-1 and TRBJ2-3; D is ambiguous. V lost 5 bases to trimming and J lost 7 bases, with 10 bases between them. Germline loops: CDR1 SQVTM, CDR2 ANQGSEA. The length of the CDR3 is 11 residues. The CDR3 DNA is TGCAGCGTTATTAAAGATTATACGCAGTATTTT. Encoded protein: CSVIKDYTQYF.

V gene TRBV6-4 combines with J gene TRBJ1-1, with TRBD1 identical over 10 bases. The ends lost 6 bases at V and 7 bases at J; junction bases unmatched: 17. Germline V gene sequence: CDR1 MRHNA, CDR2 SNTAGT. The CDR3 has 17 residues. In nucleotides, the CDR3 is TGTGCCAGCAGACGAGTCCCGGGACAGGGGCGGGAGTATGAAGCTTTCTTT. Encoded protein: CASRRVPGQGREYEAFF.

The rearrangement links TRBV19 to TRBJ1-1, with 8 bases fitting TRBD1. Germline CDR1 LNHDA, CDR2 SQIVND (reference sequence). The CDR3 runs 13 residues. Trimming cost V 8 bases and J 1 base; bases outside gene matches: 3. In nucleotides, the CDR3 is TGTGCCAGTGGACAGGGCCGGAACACTGAAGCTTTCTTT. This gives the protein CASGQGRNTEAFF.

The chain combines TRBV4-1 with TRBJ2-3; D is possibly TRBD1 (6 bases). This CDR3 comprises 16 residues. In germline, CDR1 is MGHRA, CDR2 YSYEKL. V was clipped by 0 bases and J by 5 bases, with 15 bases between them. CDR3 residues: CASSQDPEWGQDTQYF. CDR3 coding DNA: TGCGCCAGCAGCCAAGATCCTGAGTGGGGGCAAGATACGCAGTATTTT.

This sequence joins TRBV30 and TRBJ2-1; D perhaps matches TRBD2 (6 bases). Trimming removed 3 bases from V and 0 bases from J, with 12 bases in between. From germline, CDR1 is GTSNPN and CDR2 SVGIG (reference sequence). CDR3 size: 15 residues. Here the CDR3 DNA reads TGTGCCTGGAGGGTAGCGGCGAGCTCCTACAATGAGCAGTTCTTC. This encodes CAWRVAASSYNEQFF.

This clone has a handful of counts. The chain uses TRBV9 and TRBJ1-3; D is possibly TRBD1 (6 bases). From germline, CDR1 is SGDLS and CDR2 YYNGEE. The CDR3 is 14 residues long. V lost 4 bases and J 4 bases, leaving 12 bases between the germline ends. CDR3 nucleotides: TGTGCCAGCAGCCCCCCGGACAGAGGAAACACCATATATTTT. Translation: CASSPPDRGNTIYF. Full variable domain (remainder filled in from reference TRBV9 and TRBJ1-3): DSGVTQTPKHLITATGQRVTLRCSPRSGDLSVYWYQQSLDQGLQFLIQYYNGEERAKGNILERFSAQQFPDLHSELNLSSLELGDSALYFCASSPPDRGNTIYFGEGSWLTVV.

V gene TRBV7-2 combines with J gene TRBJ2-1; D possibly uses TRBD1 or TRBD2 (6 bases each). This CDR3 comprises 13 residues. Between the trimmed V and J ends, which lost 4 bases and 11 bases, there was a span of 15 bases. Germline CDR1 SGHTA, CDR2 FQGNSA. The CDR3 is CASSSGGLLKQFF. CDR3 nucleotides: TGTGCCAGCAGCTCTGGGGGGCTCCTCAAGCAGTTCTTC.

The chain combines TRBV5-1 with TRBJ2-1; TRBD2 matches 11 bases. The CDR3 runs to 15 residues. Germline trimming cut 4 bases from V and 7 bases from J; bases unmatched to any gene: 7. Germline V gives CDR1 SGHRS, CDR2 YFSETQ. CDR3 DNA sequence: TGCGCCAGCAGCCTCACTAGCGGGAGTGTAAATGAGCAGTTCTTC. Its protein is CASSLTSGSVNEQFF.

This clone was detected only once. The V and J genes are TRBV18 and TRBJ2-7; the D is unclear. Germline-derived CDR1 and CDR2 are KGHSH and LQKENI. Deletions cut 0 bases from V and 0 bases from J, with 6 bases between. CDR3 size: 14 residues. The CDR3 bases are TGTGCCAGCTCACCACCGTATGGCTCCTACGAGCAGTACTTC. Encoded protein: CASSPPYGSYEQYF. Based on the CDR3 plus reference TRBV18 and TRBJ2-7, the full variable domain is NAGVMQNPRHLVRRRGQEARLRCSPMKGHSHVYWYRQLPEEGLKFMVYLQKENIIDESGMPKERFSAEFPKEGPSILRIQQVVRGDSAAYFCASSPPYGSYEQYFGPGTRLTVT.